This TCR beta chain was recovered during a study of blood T cell repertoires in COVID-19. The overall study: Material from acute and convalescent COVID-19 was sourced from the United States, Italy and Spain. T cells, B-cell-depleted T cells, or PBMCs supplied cDNA or gDNA.

CDR3 length: 15 residues. The ends lost 3 bases at V and 2 bases at J; junction bases unmatched: 5. CDR1 is SGHTS, CDR2 YDEGEE, per germline. Per the original data handling: The assay estimated nucleated cells by amplifying reference gene primers. Here immunoSEQ multiplex PCR was the method, and the copy in TCRdb shows in-frame clones only, minus some. V and J calls and clone size are given by that table; D and trimming were obtained from the DNA. In the table there are tens of thousands of clones, roughly four fifths of which are singletons. The sample comprised peripheral blood. V and J are TRBV5-8 and TRBJ2-1, with 7 bases that match TRBD1. This sequence was found in a woman aged 80 or over with acute or convalescent COVID-19. DNA for the CDR3: TGTGCCAGCAGCTACGGACAGGCGACCTACAATGAGCAGTTCTTC. This encodes CASSYGQATYNEQFF.